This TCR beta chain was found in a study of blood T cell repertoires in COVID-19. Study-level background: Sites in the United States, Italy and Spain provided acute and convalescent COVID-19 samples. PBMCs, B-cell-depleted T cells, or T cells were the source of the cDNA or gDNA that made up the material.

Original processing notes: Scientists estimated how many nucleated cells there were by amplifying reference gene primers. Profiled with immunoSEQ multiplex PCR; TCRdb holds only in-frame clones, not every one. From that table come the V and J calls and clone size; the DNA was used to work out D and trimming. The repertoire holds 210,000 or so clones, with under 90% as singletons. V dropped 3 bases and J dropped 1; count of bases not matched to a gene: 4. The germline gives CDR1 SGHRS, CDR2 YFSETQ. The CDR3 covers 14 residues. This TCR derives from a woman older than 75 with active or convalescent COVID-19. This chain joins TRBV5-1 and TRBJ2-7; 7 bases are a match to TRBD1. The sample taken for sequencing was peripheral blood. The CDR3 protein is CASSSTGISYEQYF. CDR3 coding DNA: TGCGCCAGCAGCTCGACAGGGATTTCCTACGAGCAGTACTTC.